Reported below is one T cell receptor (beta chain). Trimming cost V 5 bases and J 2 bases; bases outside gene matches: 8. CDR3 size: 15 residues. Per the germline V gene, CDR1 is SGHTA and CDR2 is FQGTGA. Those who participated ranged in age from roughly 18 to 90 years and resided in about 24 US areas. This record belongs to a study of blood T cell repertoires in COVID-19. As for the study in general: In each case, the material was cDNA or gDNA derived from T cells, B-cell-depleted T cells, or PBMCs.

Per the original methods: The assay estimated nucleated cells by amplifying reference gene primers. Only in-frame clones appear in the TCRdb table, and some are missing; sequencing was by immunoSEQ multiplex PCR. Clone size and V and J calls were adopted from that table, with D and trimming inferred from the DNA. The table has more than 200,000 clones, 80% to 90% seen once. The receptor was derived from a woman in her 30s who had been exposed to COVID-19. The source material was PBMCs or T cells enriched from blood (not recorded which). The chain has TRBV7-3 and TRBJ2-7; 8 bases map to TRBD2. The CDR3 spells CASSPAGGGPYEQYF. CDR3 coding DNA: TGTGCCAGCAGCCCCGCGGGAGGAGGACCCTACGAGCAGTACTTC.